This TCR beta chain was obtained from a study of shared clonotypes between healthy human individuals. Of note for this clone: Its specificity is unknown.

Findings and limits, study-wide: The rarefaction results pointed to incomplete sorted-subset sequencing despite large depth.

Measured with immunoSEQ multiplex PCR; TCRdb has only the in-frame clones, and not every one. The table has 2 million to 2.5 million clones, over 85% seen once. The sequenced sample was naive CD4+ T cells from PBMCs. Subset specified: CD45RA+ positively selected. The receptor was derived from a young man in good health. Some clones in this sample may be carry-over from other donors' samples.

CDR3 amino acids: CASSFSGGSMNTEAFF. The CDR3 coding sequence is TGTGCCAGCAGCTTCTCAGGGGGCTCTATGAACACTGAAGCTTTCTTT. This chain connects TRBV11-2 to TRBJ1-1; 8 nucleotides match TRBD1. The CDR3 loop spans 16 amino acids. Germline-derived CDR1 and CDR2 are SGHAT and FQNNGV. The junction had 6 bases not matched to a gene; V was cut back by 3 bases and J by 0 bases.